Listed here are 12 T cell receptor beta chains from one sample, sequenced in a study of vaccination and CD4 T cells after COVID-19. Treatment meaning: approximately 11-day PBMC culture with coronavirus spike peptide pools or control peptides (ViraFEST assay). Oncomine TCR Beta short-read sequencing was applied to DNA from cultured CD4+ T cells. MiXCR, run by TCRdb on the PCR reads, gives a single entry per CDR3 protein. The top ten hold around 7.9% of the sample, which has nearly 15,000 distinct CDR3 sequences, under 65% seen once. No antigens are known for them. Input material: CD4+ T cells from blood, cultured in vitro. The receptors shown here come from a human donor who had recovered from COVID-19.

V and J are TRBV27 and TRBJ1-1; D ambiguous. CDR3 size: 14 residues. The germline V and J ends were trimmed by 6 bases and 4 bases, with 15 bases remaining between them. Per the germline V gene, CDR1 is MNHEY and CDR2 is SMNVEV (reference sequence). The chain's CDR3 is CASRPEFLGTEAFF. DNA of the CDR3: TGTGCCAGCAGGCCCGAATTCTTAGGCACTGAAGCTTTCTTT.

The V and J genes are TRBV2 and TRBJ1-2, with D perhaps matching TRBD1 (5 bases). This CDR3 comprises 14 residues. Trimming stripped 6 bases from V and 3 bases from J, with 14 bases between. The germline V gene has CDR1 SNHLY and CDR2 FYNNEI. For the CDR3, the DNA is TGTGCCAGCAGGGTCGAGAGGGGCGACTATGGCTACACCTTC. Its protein product is CASRVERGDYGYTF. The full variable domain, rest sourced from reference TRBV2 and TRBJ1-2, is EPEVTQTPSHQVTQMGQEVILRCVPISNHLYFYWYRQILGQKVEFLVSFYNNEISEKSEIFDDQFSVERPDGSNFTLKIRSTKLEDSAMYFCASRVERGDYGYTFGSGTRLTVV.

The gene calls are TRBV20-1 and TRBJ2-3, with 8 bases aligning to TRBD2. Per germline, CDR1 DFQATT and CDR2 SNEGSKA (reference sequence). After removal of 5 bases from V and 4 bases from J, the junction contained 11 bases not matched to a gene. CDR3 length: 15 residues. CDR3 amino acids: CSALSSSGSADTQYF. The CDR3 DNA sequence: TGCAGTGCTTTATCCTCAAGCGGGAGTGCAGATACGCAGTATTTT.

This clonotype was observed a handful of times. V usage is TRBV2 and J usage is TRBJ2-1; TRBD2 is a possible D gene (6 bases). V lost 4 bases and J 7 bases, leaving 11 bases between the germline ends. The germline CDR1 and CDR2 sequences are SNHLY and FYNNEI. The CDR3 spans 13 residues. The DNA for the CDR3 is TGTGCCAGCAGTGGACTAGGAACTAATGAGCAGTTCTTC. This codes for CASSGLGTNEQFF.

This clonotype was counted only a few times. V usage is TRBV5-8 and J usage is TRBJ1-5; possibly TRBD1 for D (5 bases). V lost 0 bases and J 2 bases, leaving 15 bases between the germline ends. Germline-derived CDR1 and CDR2 are SGHTS and YDEGEE. The CDR3 covers 17 residues. DNA for the CDR3: TGTGCCAGCAGCTTGGGGTTGGGCAGGGTTGGCAATCAGCCCCAGCATTTT. Protein product: CASSLGLGRVGNQPQHF.

The CDR3 protein is CASSPRVAGEETQYF. CDR3 nucleotides: TGTGCCAGCAGTCCCCGGGTAGCGGGAGAAGAGACCCAGTACTTC. This chain uses TRBV6-2 or TRBV6-3 with TRBJ2-5, with 9 bases fitting TRBD2. Looked up from germline, CDR1 is MNHEY and CDR2 is SVGEGT. Trimming took 5 bases from V and 3 from J; bases not matched to a gene: 7. CDR3 size: 15 residues.

The chain couples TRBV10-3 to TRBJ1-5; possible D gene TRBD1, 5 bases. The CDR3 has 14 amino acids. Trimming left V 0 bases short and J 6 bases short, with 9 bases between. Germline CDR1 and CDR2: ENHRY and SYGVKD. In DNA form, the CDR3 reads TGTGCCATCAGTGAGTCGGGGGGGGGTCAGCCCCAGCATTTT. It translates to CAISESGGGQPQHF.

The chain carries TRBV6-1 and TRBJ2-6; TRBD1 matches 7 bases. Germline CDR1 and CDR2: MNHNS and SASEGT. The CDR3 loop spans 14 amino acids. V shed 11 bases, J shed 2 bases, and the junction held 6 bases outside the gene matches. The CDR3 reads CASDRAPGANVLTF. The CDR3 nucleotides read TGTGCCTCAGACAGGGCCCCTGGGGCCAACGTCCTGACTTTC.

The V and J genes are TRBV12-3 or TRBV12-4 and TRBJ1-2, with D perhaps TRBD1 (5 bases). This CDR3 has 14 amino acids. V was trimmed by 7 bases and J by 3 bases, leaving 15 bases between them. DNA for the CDR3: TGTGCCAGCACCCTCGGCCAGGGTCACTATGGCTACACCTTC. As protein: CASTLGQGHYGYTF.

V is TRBV27 and J is TRBJ2-2; D unresolved. The germline V gene has CDR1 MNHEY and CDR2 SMNVEV (reference sequence). The V and J ends lost 2 bases and 1 base respectively, with 11 bases between them. The CDR3 has 16 residues. CDR3 sequence (DNA): TGTGCCAGCAGTTTAGGTCCCAGCTGGAACACCGGGGAGCTGTTTTTT. It yields the protein CASSLGPSWNTGELFF.

The chain carries TRBV20-1 and TRBJ1-5, with D possibly TRBD1 on 6 matching bases. Trimming left V 2 bases short and J 7 bases short, with 15 bases between. The germline V gene encodes CDR1 DFQATT and CDR2 SNEGSKA (reference sequence). The length of the CDR3 is 14 residues. CDR3 amino acids: CSARKEQGGQPQHF. CDR3 DNA: TGCAGTGCTAGAAAGGAACAGGGTGGCCAGCCCCAGCATTTT.

The gene calls are TRBV6-4 and TRBJ2-3; D may be TRBD2 (6 bases). Trimming removed 5 bases at V and 4 bases at J, with 16 bases between. The CDR3 contains 15 residues. Germline CDR1 and CDR2: MRHNA and SNTAGT. In DNA form, the CDR3 reads TGTGCCAGCAGTATCGAGGGAGGTTCGGCAGATACGCAGTATTTT. Amino acids: CASSIEGGSADTQYF.